This TCR beta chain was captured in a study of CD8 T cells in ankylosing spondylitis. Findings and limits, study-wide: A motif of under 10 highly homologous TCR beta variants was seen as apparently characteristic of ankylosing spondylitis blood.

For this clonotype: Its antigen is currently unknown.

This CDR3 spans 14 amino acids. V was trimmed by 0 bases and J by 7 bases, leaving 12 bases between them. Looked up from germline, CDR1 is LGHNA and CDR2 is YNFKEQ. Via MiXCR, TCRdb re-called the 5' RACE reads, giving one row per CDR3 protein. Of some 700,000 distinct CDR3 sequences listed, around 19% are singletons. This rearrangement joins TRBV4-2 to TRBJ2-5; D gene unclear. The source of this sequence is a male donor with ankylosing spondylitis. Sequenced sample: blood, either unsorted or a sorted T cell fraction (not recorded which). The CDR3 nucleotides are TGTGCCAGCAGCCAAGAGGACGGCAAGAGGACCCAGTACTTC. Its protein product is CASSQEDGKRTQYF.